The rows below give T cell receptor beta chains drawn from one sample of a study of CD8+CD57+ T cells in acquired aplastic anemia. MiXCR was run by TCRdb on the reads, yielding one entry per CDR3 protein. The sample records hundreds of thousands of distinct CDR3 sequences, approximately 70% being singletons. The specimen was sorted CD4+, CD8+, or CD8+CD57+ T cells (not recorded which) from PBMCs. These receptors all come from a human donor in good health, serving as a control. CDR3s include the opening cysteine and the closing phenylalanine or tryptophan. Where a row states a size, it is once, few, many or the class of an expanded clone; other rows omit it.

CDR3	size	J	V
CASSLTPEGLEQYF	few	TRBJ2-7	TRBV19
CASSTGPNKLFF	-	TRBJ1-4	TRBV7-2
CASSLERGTLYTGELFF	many	TRBJ2-2	TRBV5-6
CSAYQGAIYGYTF	once	TRBJ1-2	TRBV20-1
CASRVADYEQYF	-	TRBJ2-7	TRBV4-3
CATSRTGLGEQYF	-	TRBJ2-7	TRBV9
CDTSRDPQGPGYTF	once	TRBJ1-2	TRBV15
CARAGQGGDEQLFF	-	TRBJ2-7	TRBV7-2
CASTKKPSNYGYTF	many	TRBJ1-2	TRBV28
CSATWTGFNTEAFF	-	TRBJ1-1	TRBV20-1
CASRGTGQGAGYTF	-	TRBJ1-2	TRBV6-6
CSATRLAGAEGEQFF	once	TRBJ2-1	TRBV20-1
CASSSGGGGLGELFF	-	TRBJ2-2	TRBV5-8
CASSQGASEQCF	-	TRBJ2-7	TRBV9
CSAKATNGNSYTF	-	TRBJ1-2	TRBV20-1
CASSEEAGGTQHF	-	TRBJ2-5	TRBV2
CASSLAPTGELFF	-	TRBJ2-2	TRBV7-8
CSARATTNYGYTF	many	TRBJ1-2	TRBV20-1